Sequencing of this T cell receptor beta chain was carried out in a study of T-cell memory formation after mild COVID-19. General observations from the study: Clones that contracted clustered mainly in CM and EM if CD4+ and in EMRA if CD8+. Day 15 to 85 contracting clones showed balanced CD4/CD8; later expanders leaned CD4+.

Notes on this clonotype: Antigen: not known.

Germline V gene data show CDR1 as MNHEY and CDR2 as SVGEGT. Trimming removed 6 bases at V and 4 bases at J, with 9 bases between. The CDR3 is made up of 12 amino acids. Constant-segment-primed 5'RACE gave TCR alpha and TCR beta cDNA libraries with sample barcodes and UMIs. TCRdb reanalysed the 5' RACE reads using MiXCR and keeps one entry per CDR3 protein. The sample carries around 420,000 distinct CDR3 sequences, about 24% recorded once. The specimen was PBMCs or a T cell subset sorted from them (not recorded which). The rearrangement uses TRBV6-2 or TRBV6-3 and TRBJ1-2; unclear D gene. The source is an adult woman who had mild COVID-19 (a few samples of this study predate the infection). Cell type and time point are not known. CDR3 residues: CASSPRIYGYTF. The CDR3 nucleotides read TGTGCCAGCAGCCCCCGGATCTATGGCTACACCTTC.